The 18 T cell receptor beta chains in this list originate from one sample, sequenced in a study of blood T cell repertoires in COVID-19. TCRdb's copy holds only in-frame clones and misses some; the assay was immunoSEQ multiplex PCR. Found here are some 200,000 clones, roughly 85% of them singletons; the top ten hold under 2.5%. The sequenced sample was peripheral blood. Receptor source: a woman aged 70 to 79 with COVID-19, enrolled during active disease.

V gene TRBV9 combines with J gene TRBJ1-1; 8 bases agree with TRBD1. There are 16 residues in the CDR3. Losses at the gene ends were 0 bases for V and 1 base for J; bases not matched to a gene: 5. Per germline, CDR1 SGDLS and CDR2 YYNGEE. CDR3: CASSVGVRGQNTEAFF. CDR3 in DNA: TGTGCCAGCAGCGTAGGGGTCAGGGGGCAGAACACTGAAGCTTTCTTT.

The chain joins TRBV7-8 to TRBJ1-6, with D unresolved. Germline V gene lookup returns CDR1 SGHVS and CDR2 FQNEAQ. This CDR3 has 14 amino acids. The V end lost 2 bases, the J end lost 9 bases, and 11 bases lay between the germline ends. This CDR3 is CASSLSVVGSPLHF. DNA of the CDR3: TGTGCCAGCAGCTTATCAGTCGTTGGTTCACCCCTCCACTTT.

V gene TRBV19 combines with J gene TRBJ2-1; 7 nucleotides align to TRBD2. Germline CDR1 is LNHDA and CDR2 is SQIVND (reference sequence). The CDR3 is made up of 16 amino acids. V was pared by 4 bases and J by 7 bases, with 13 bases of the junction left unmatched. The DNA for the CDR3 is TGTGCCAGTAGTACTGGGGGAGGGCCTGTGGGGAATGAGCAGTTCTTC. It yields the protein CASSTGGGPVGNEQFF.

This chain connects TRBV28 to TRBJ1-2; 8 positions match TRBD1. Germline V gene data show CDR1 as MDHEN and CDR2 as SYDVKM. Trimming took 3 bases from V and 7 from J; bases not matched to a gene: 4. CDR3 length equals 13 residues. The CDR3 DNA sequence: TGTGCCAGCAGTTTCGGACAGGGACGTGGCTACACCTTC. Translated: CASSFGQGRGYTF.

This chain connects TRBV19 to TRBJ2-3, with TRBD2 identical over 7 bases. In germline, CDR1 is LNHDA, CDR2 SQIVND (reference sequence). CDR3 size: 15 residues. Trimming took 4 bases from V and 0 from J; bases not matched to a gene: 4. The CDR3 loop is CASSNSGTSTDTQYF. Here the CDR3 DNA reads TGTGCCAGTAGTAACAGCGGGACTAGCACAGATACGCAGTATTTT. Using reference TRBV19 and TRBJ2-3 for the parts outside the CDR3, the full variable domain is DGGITQSPKYLFRKEGQNVTLSCEQNLNHDAMYWYRQDPGQGLRLIYYSQIVNDFQKGDIAEGYSVSREKKESFPLTVTSAQKNPTAFYLCASSNSGTSTDTQYFGPGTRLTVL.

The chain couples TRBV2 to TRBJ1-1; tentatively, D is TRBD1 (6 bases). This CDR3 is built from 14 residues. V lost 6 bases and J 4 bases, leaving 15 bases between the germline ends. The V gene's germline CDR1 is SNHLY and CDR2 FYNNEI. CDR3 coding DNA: TGTGCCAGCAGCCGAACAGGGCGCGGCACTGAAGCTTTCTTT. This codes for CASSRTGRGTEAFF.

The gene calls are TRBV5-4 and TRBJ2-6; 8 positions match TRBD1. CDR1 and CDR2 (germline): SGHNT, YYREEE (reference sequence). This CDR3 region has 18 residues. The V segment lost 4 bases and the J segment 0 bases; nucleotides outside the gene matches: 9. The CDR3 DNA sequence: TGTGCCAGCAGCATCAACGGACAGGGCATCTCTGGGGCCAACGTCCTGACTTTC. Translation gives CASSINGQGISGANVLTF.

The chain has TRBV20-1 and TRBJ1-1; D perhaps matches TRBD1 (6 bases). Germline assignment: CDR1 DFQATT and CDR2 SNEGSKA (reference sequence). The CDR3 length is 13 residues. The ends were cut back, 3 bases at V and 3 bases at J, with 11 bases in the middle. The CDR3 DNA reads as TGCAGTGCTAGTTGGACAGAAGACACTGAAGCTTTCTTT. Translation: CSASWTEDTEAFF.

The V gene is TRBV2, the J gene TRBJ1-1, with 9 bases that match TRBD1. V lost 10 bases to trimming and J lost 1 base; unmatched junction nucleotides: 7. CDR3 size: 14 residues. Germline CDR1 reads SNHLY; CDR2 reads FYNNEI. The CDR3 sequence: CATIGTGTNTEAFF. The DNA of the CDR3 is TGTGCCACGATAGGGACAGGGACGAACACTGAAGCTTTCTTT.

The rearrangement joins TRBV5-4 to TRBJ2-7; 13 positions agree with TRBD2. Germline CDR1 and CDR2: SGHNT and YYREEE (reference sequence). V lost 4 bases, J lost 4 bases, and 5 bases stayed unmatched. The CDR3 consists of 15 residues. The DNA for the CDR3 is TGTGCCAGCAGCGGGGGACTAGCGGGACGGTACGAGCAGTACTTC. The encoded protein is CASSGGLAGRYEQYF.

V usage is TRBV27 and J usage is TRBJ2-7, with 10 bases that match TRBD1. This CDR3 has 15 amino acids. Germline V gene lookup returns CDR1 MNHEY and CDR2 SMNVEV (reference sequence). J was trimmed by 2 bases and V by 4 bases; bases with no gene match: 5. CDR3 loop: CASSYLGTGAYEQYF. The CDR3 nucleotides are TGTGCCAGCAGTTACCTCGGGACAGGGGCCTACGAGCAGTACTTC.

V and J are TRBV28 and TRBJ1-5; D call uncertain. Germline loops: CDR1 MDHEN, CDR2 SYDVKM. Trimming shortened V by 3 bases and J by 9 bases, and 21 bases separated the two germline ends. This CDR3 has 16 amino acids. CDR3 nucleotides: TGTGCCAGCAGTTTCACGCCAGGCTCGCGTATTGGGCCCCAGCATTTT. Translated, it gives CASSFTPGSRIGPQHF.

The CDR3 coding sequence is TGTGCCAGCAGCCACGGACAGAGGAACACTGAAGCTTTCTTT. As protein: CASSHGQRNTEAFF. This chain joins TRBV5-4 and TRBJ1-1; the D gene is possibly TRBD1 (6 bases). The CDR3 has 14 amino acids. Germline values: CDR1 SGHNT, CDR2 YYREEE (reference sequence). With 4 bases removed from V and 1 base from J, the gap between germline ends came to 11 bases.

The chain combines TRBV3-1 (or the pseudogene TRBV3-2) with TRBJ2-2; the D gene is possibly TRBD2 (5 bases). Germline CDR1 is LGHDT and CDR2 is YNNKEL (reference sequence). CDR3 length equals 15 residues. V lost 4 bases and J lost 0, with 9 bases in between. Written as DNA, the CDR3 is TGTGCCAGCAGCCTGAGCGGTCCGAACACCGGGGAGCTGTTTTTT. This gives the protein CASSLSGPNTGELFF.

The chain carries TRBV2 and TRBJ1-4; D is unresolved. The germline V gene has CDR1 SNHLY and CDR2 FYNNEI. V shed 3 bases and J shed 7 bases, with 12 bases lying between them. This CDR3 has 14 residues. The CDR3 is CASSDSIRGEKLFF. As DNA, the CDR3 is TGTGCCAGCAGTGACTCAATACGCGGTGAAAAACTGTTTTTT.

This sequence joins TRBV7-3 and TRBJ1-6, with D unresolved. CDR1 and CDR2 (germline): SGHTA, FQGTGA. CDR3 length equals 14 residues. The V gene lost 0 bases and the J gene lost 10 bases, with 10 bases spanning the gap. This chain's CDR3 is CASSLTRVGSPLHF. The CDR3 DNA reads TGTGCCAGCAGCTTAACGAGGGTTGGGTCACCCCTCCACTTT.

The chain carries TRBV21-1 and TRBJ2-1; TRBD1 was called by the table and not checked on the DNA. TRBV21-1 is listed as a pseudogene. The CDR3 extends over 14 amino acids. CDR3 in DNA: TGTGCCAGCAGCAAAGTGAGGGGGCAGAATGAGCAGTTCTTC. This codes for CASSKVRGQNEQFF.

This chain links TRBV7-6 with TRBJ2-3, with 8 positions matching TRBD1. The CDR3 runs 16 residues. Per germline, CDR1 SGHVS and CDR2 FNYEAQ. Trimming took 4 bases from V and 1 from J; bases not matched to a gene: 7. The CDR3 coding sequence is TGTGCCAGCAGCTCACGACAGGGGACTGGCACAGATACGCAGTATTTT. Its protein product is CASSSRQGTGTDTQYF.